What follows is one T cell receptor (beta chain) and its context. These data are taken from a study of blood T cell repertoires in COVID-19. Study in general: Samples representing acute and convalescent COVID-19 were sourced from the United States, Italy and Spain. Sample material is recorded as cDNA or gDNA derived from T cells, B-cell-depleted T cells, or PBMCs.

In germline, CDR1 is LGHDT, CDR2 YNNKEL (reference sequence). The CDR3 consists of 18 residues. J gave up 2 bases and V 0 bases, and 11 bases lay outside the gene matches. Original processing notes: Researchers report that nucleated cell counts were estimated from reference gene primer amplification. The assay was immunoSEQ multiplex PCR, and TCRdb's table has in-frame clones only and misses some. V and J calls and clone size are given by that table; D and trimming were obtained from the DNA. Here the sample spans around 150,000 clones, roughly 85% being singletons. The V and J genes are TRBV3-1 (or the pseudogene TRBV3-2) and TRBJ2-3; TRBD1 aligns across 7 bases. The specimen was peripheral blood. This clonotype was sampled from a man aged 60-69 years with acute or convalescent COVID-19. The DNA for the CDR3 is TGTGCCAGCAGCCAAGACCTCGCCGGGACAGCGTACACAGATACGCAGTATTTT. It encodes CASSQDLAGTAYTDTQYF.